This T cell receptor beta chain derives from a study of regulatory T cells in long-lasting Graves disease (dated by TCRdb to about 2021). Regarding the complete study: Persistent Graves' disease meant more than 5 years of antithyroid drug treatment with TSH receptor autoantibodies that stayed positive. This study used TCR sequencing and RNA sequencing of peripheral blood to compare persistent Graves' disease patients against newly diagnosed Graves' disease patients. The study was registered as a clinical trial and conducted in China. TCR sequencing covered approximately 13 persistent and about 20 newly diagnosed Graves' disease patients, around 33 samples in total. On average, persistent Graves' disease patients in the clinical cohort had been on antithyroid drugs for approximately ten years. Overall study results and their limits: Sequencing and analysis were limited to the TCR beta chain. The authors noted that the small sample size was a limitation that may lower accuracy. Persistent Graves' disease patients showed lower TCR Shannon entropy and fewer highly expanded clones than newly diagnosed patients, suggesting clonal expansion. More public clonotypes were shared among persistent patients (roughly 2,700) than among newly diagnosed patients (over 900). TRBV28, TRBJ1-2 and TRBJ2-5 were preferentially used in persistent disease, while TRBV20-1 and TRBJ2-1 were favored in newly diagnosed disease. Because the primary lesion, thyroid tissue, could not be accessed, the study looked at peripheral blood alone.

Library preparation employed multiplex PCR. TCRdb lists the instrument as Illumina HiSeq 4000. CDR3 regions were amplified by Arm-PCR with iRepertoire HTBI primers to construct TCR beta libraries. PCR products were gel purified before sequencing. The authors' pipeline ran thus. Gene usage analysis of CDR3 amino acid clonotypes relied on the roughly 58 TRBV and 13 to 15 TRBJ segments identified across samples. COPE and FqMerger were used to merge the filtered high-quality paired reads into contigs. BLAST was used to align contigs to IMGT TRBV, TRBD and TRBJ reference genes, with CDR3 defined following IMGT. Highly expanded clones were defined as clonotypes with a frequency above 0.1%. Repertoire diversity was measured by Shannon entropy, and V-J evenness by the Gini coefficient. A clonotype was considered public if more than one individual shared it. TCRdb trimmed the raw reads at Q25, called clones with MiXCR and kept productive beta chains. Merged by CDR3 protein, the rows form single entries marked with the most common genes and DNA. These V and J calls rely on TCRdb rather than the paper's analysis. This sample gives a few hundred thousand distinct CDR3 sequences in total; 20% to 30% of them show up just once. The leading ten clones occupy approximately 28% of the sample.

The CDR3 numbers 14 residues from cysteine through phenylalanine. The only DNA kept is the CDR3, 42 bases in frame from the first base. V lost 6 bases and J lost 0 bases; the stretch between them is 9 bases long. According to the germline V gene, CDR1 reads MNHEY and CDR2 reads SVGEGT. This clonotype was seen only a few times. The specificity of this receptor is unknown. Base qualities were left out, and no much larger clone turns up one base away. In the paper's terms, the time point label means: persistent/refractory GD, antithyroid drugs over 5 years with positive TRAb. RNA was extracted from PBMCs in TRIzol for both TCR sequencing and RNA sequencing. The diagnosis of Graves' disease was made according to American Thyroid Association guidelines. The patients came from an endocrinology department in Xi'an, China. From each patient, around 9 milliliters of peripheral blood was collected into an EDTA anticoagulant tube. Ficoll Paque Plus density gradient separation was used to isolate PBMCs, and no further T cell sorting was performed. An Agilent 2100 Bioanalyzer and agarose gel were used to check RNA quality, and a NanoDrop 2000 was used to measure RNA concentration.

This TCR was sampled from a female donor with Graves disease. Sequences were derived from peripheral blood mononuclear cells (PBMCs), sampled when the disease was refractory, from a patient treated with antithyroid drugs. The chain uses TRBV6-2 or TRBV6-3 and TRBJ2-4, with no reliable assignment of the D segment. The CDR3 corresponds to CASSQTLAKNIQYF. The DNA sequence is given as TGTGCCAGCAGCCAGACTCTAGCCAAAAACATTCAGTACTTC.